This TCR beta chain comes out of a study of OX40 agonist ivuxolimab in advanced cancers. General notes on the study: Ivuxolimab, which targeted the costimulatory receptor OX40 (CD134), was an agonistic, fully human IgG2 monoclonal antibody. Intravenous ivuxolimab was administered to patients every 2 weeks at six dose levels: 0.01, 0.1, 0.3, 1.5, 3 and 10 mg/kg. Of the roughly 51 patients in dose escalation, around 20 had hepatocellular carcinoma, some 15 had melanoma, 9 had renal cell carcinoma and 9 had head and neck cancer. In the dose-escalation cohort, 70% to 85% of patients were male, and the mean age was approximately 60 years, with a range of roughly 20 to 85. Patients were allowed to have had prior anti-PD-1, anti-PD-L1 or anti-CTLA-4 therapy, and approximately 41% of the dose-escalation patients had previously received checkpoint inhibitors. Partial responses occurred in three dose-escalation patients, of whom one had hepatocellular carcinoma and two had cutaneous melanoma. The point of sequencing TCRbeta in the periphery was to test whether ivuxolimab changed TCR sequence diversity and drove clonal T-cell expansion. The monotherapy dose-escalation portion (N of about 47 patients) of the phase I ivuxolimab trial is reported in the paper. What the study reported, not specific to this receptor: At doses of 0.1 to 3.0 mg/kg, clonal expansion of both CD4+ and CD8+ blood T cells was observed from baseline to week 6. In the 0.1-3.0 mg/kg groups, partial responders were among the patients with the lowest normalized peripheral clonal expansion, particularly in CD8+ T cells. The antigen specificity of the peripheral T cells that underwent clonal expansion was not determined. After ivuxolimab, more expanded clones were found on average in CD8+ T cells than in CD4+ T cells. Low levels of normalized T-cell clonal expansion were also seen in some nonresponding patients.

The trial excluded patients who had a history of autoimmune disease or were on systemic immunosuppression. In every dose cohort, peripheral blood was drawn for TCR sequencing at baseline, cycle 4 day 1, and cycle 7 day 1. Samples came from an open-label, multicenter, first-in-human phase I dose-escalation trial of ivuxolimab. Adults with locally advanced or metastatic melanoma, renal cell, hepatocellular, or head and neck squamous cell carcinoma were enrolled in the trial. Before TCR sequencing, CD4+ T cells and CD8+ T cells were sorted from peripheral blood as separate populations. To sequence the TCRbeta CDR3 region, genomic DNA was isolated from the sorted cells. The immunoSEQ Assay was used to sequence the TCRbeta CDR3 regions. The immuneACCESS repertoire file appears here via TCRdb, limited to in-frame rearrangements. These files lack a portion of the clones; in checked studies, under half of the deficit traces to unresolved V genes, and the cause of the others is not known. The sample table lists tens of thousands of clones, around 86% of them with a count of one. About 15% of the sample goes to the ten largest clones.

From the germline V gene (reference sequence), CDR1 is SEHNR and CDR2 is FQNEAQ. The V end loses 3 bases and the J end loses 6 bases, and a stretch of 8 bases separates them. The cysteine opens and the phenylalanine closes a CDR3 of 13 amino acids. Solely the CDR3 DNA is kept, with 39 bases framed from the first base. Taking its sample share into account, this clone is medium-sized (0.01 to 0.1%). The target of this receptor is not known. The input lacks base qualities; no much larger clone sits a single base away. The specimen was CD4+ or CD8+ T cells sorted from blood, collected in a trial of the OX40 agonist ivuxolimab. This receptor was taken from an adult with an advanced solid tumor such as melanoma, head and neck, liver or kidney cancer. The chain is encoded by TRBV7-9 joined to TRBJ2-2; there is no confident call for the D gene. The nucleotides read TGTGCCAGCAGCTTCCAAGGGCCCGGGGAGCTGTTTTTT. Translated, this is CASSFQGPGELFF.